The clone carrying this T cell receptor (beta chain) has only a few counts. The sample comes from a study of shared clonotypes between healthy human individuals. Profiled with immunoSEQ multiplex PCR; TCRdb holds only in-frame clones, not every one. The sample yields about half a million clones, about 85% seen once. Specimen: PBMCs. This TCR was sampled from a woman in her thirties or forties in good health. Some clones in this sample may be carry-over from other donors' samples.

Written as DNA, the CDR3 is TGCGCCAGCAGTGACGGGGGAACAGATACGCAGTATTTT. This sequence encodes CASSDGGTDTQYF. V and J are TRBV10-2 and TRBJ2-3; D might be TRBD2 (6 bases). The germline V and J ends were trimmed by 3 bases and 3 bases, with 7 bases remaining between them. The CDR3 is 13 amino acids. Germline-derived CDR1 and CDR2 are WSHSY and SAAADI.